This T cell receptor beta chain comes out of a study of patients and donors after allogeneic stem cell transplantation (dated by TCRdb to 2019 to 2021). Turning to this clonotype: The antigen this receptor binds is unknown. Base qualities are not at hand, and no much larger clone is one base apart.

The library was generated by RT-PCR. The data were produced on a NextSeq 550. TCRdb took the public reads, trimmed them with fastp at Q25, ran MiXCR for clone calling and kept in-frame beta chains. Each entry is one CDR3 protein sequence, shown with its most common DNA and genes. Here the sample has around 90,000 distinct CDR3 sequences; around 48% occur a single time. Jointly, the top ten make up roughly three fifths of the sample. Reading from cysteine to phenylalanine, the CDR3 counts 13 amino acids. The CDR3 DNA has 39 bases and is translated from base 1. A distance of 10 bases separates the germline ends of V and J, which lose 4 bases and 1 base respectively. CDR1 GTSNPN and CDR2 SVGIG were looked up in the germline V gene (reference sequence).

The receptor's source is a human donor who was either an allogeneic HSCT recipient or a stem cell or donor lymphocyte infusion donor (not recorded which). It is not recorded whose cells these are; they may come from a transplant donor. The chain is made from TRBV30 and TRBJ2-5; a tentative D match to TRBD1 spans 5 bases. The material sequenced was blood, either unsorted or a sorted T cell fraction (not recorded which). The DNA sequence is TGTGCCTGGACCCCGACAGTCCAAGAGACCCAGTACTTC. It translates as CAWTPTVQETQYF.